This T cell receptor beta chain was recorded in a study of cytomegalovirus exposure and HLA in healthy donors. PCR was performed using 60 Vbeta and 13 Jbeta primers. The repertoire was sequenced with immunoSEQ multiplex PCR; TCRdb's copy has only in-frame clones and lacks some. Of roughly 150,000 clones in the sample, around four fifths were seen once. Germline V gives CDR1 MNHEY, CDR2 SMNVEV (reference sequence). J was trimmed by 4 bases and V by 4 bases; bases with no gene match: 6. The CDR3 spans 14 residues. Material: PBMCs. This TCR was recovered from a boy aged 2 to 10 in good health and CMV-seronegative. The chain links TRBV27 to TRBJ2-7; the match to TRBD1 covers 8 bases. Written as DNA, the CDR3 is TGTGCCAGCAGTTCCTCAGGGGGCAGGTACGAGCAGTACTTC. The encoded protein is CASSSSGGRYEQYF.